This is a list of T cell receptor beta chains from one sample in a study of cytomegalovirus exposure and HLA in healthy donors. Clones were sequenced by immunoSEQ multiplex PCR, and TCRdb holds only the in-frame ones, with some missing. The sample has 190,000 or so clones; 80% are singletons. What was sequenced was PBMCs. These receptors came from a boy aged 5-17 years in good health and CMV-seronegative. The CDR3 runs from the conserved cysteine through the conserved F or W. The D gene is left open where the match is weak. Not every row has a clone size; where given, it reads once, few, many or a size class.

j_call: TRBJ2-7; d_call: NA; v_call: TRBV19; cdr3_length: 13; clone_size: NA; cdr3_nt: TGTGCCAGTAGGAGGACTGGATCCTACGAGCAGTACTTC; cdr3_aa: CASRRTGSYEQYF
j_call: TRBJ2-2; d_call: TRBD1; v_call: TRBV4-1; cdr3_length: 15; clone_size: NA; cdr3_nt: TGCGCCAGCAGCCAACCGACAGGGAAAGCCGGGGAGCTGTTTTTT; cdr3_aa: CASSQPTGKAGELFF
j_call: TRBJ2-7; d_call: NA; v_call: TRBV5-6; cdr3_length: 13; clone_size: NA; cdr3_nt: TGTGCCAGCAGCTTGGGCAGATCCTACGAGCAGTACTTC; cdr3_aa: CASSLGRSYEQYF
j_call: TRBJ1-2; d_call: NA; v_call: TRBV11-2; cdr3_length: 16; clone_size: once; cdr3_nt: TGTGCCAGCAGCTTAGCGGGGGTTGTGGGGTTGAATGGCTACACCTTC; cdr3_aa: CASSLAGVVGLNGYTF
j_call: TRBJ2-7; d_call: NA; v_call: TRBV7-8; cdr3_length: 15; clone_size: NA; cdr3_nt: TGTGCCAGCAGCTTAGTGGGGACAAACAACTACGAGCAGTACTTC; cdr3_aa: CASSLVGTNNYEQYF
j_call: TRBJ2-7; d_call: NA; v_call: TRBV2; cdr3_length: 13; clone_size: NA; cdr3_nt: TGTGCCAGCAGCGCTGGACAGACCTACGAGCAGTACTTC; cdr3_aa: CASSAGQTYEQYF
j_call: TRBJ2-7; d_call: TRBD1; v_call: TRBV2; cdr3_length: 12; clone_size: NA; cdr3_nt: TGTGCCAGGGGGGACAGGCAATACGAGCAGTACTTC; cdr3_aa: CARGDRQYEQYF
j_call: TRBJ1-1; d_call: NA; v_call: TRBV2; cdr3_length: 14; clone_size: once; cdr3_nt: TGTGCCAGCAGTTTGACAGTTATGAACACTGAAGCTTTCTTT; cdr3_aa: CASSLTVMNTEAFF
j_call: TRBJ1-3; d_call: NA; v_call: TRBV7-8; cdr3_length: 15; clone_size: few; cdr3_nt: TGTGCCAGCAGCTTATCGTTTGTCTCTGGAAACACCATATATTTT; cdr3_aa: CASSLSFVSGNTIYF
j_call: TRBJ1-1; d_call: TRBD1; v_call: TRBV6-4; cdr3_length: 15; clone_size: NA; cdr3_nt: TGTGCCAGCAGGAACAGGGGAGCAGGGAACACTGAAGCTTTCTTT; cdr3_aa: CASRNRGAGNTEAFF
j_call: TRBJ1-1; d_call: NA; v_call: TRBV10-3; cdr3_length: 15; clone_size: NA; cdr3_nt: TGTGCCATCAAATTTTCCGCAGGGCCGAACACTGAAGCTTTCTTT; cdr3_aa: CAIKFSAGPNTEAFF
j_call: TRBJ2-7; d_call: NA; v_call: TRBV19; cdr3_length: 14; clone_size: NA; cdr3_nt: TGTGCCAGTAGTAGGGCCCCGACAAACTACGAGCAGTACTTC; cdr3_aa: CASSRAPTNYEQYF
j_call: TRBJ2-5; d_call: TRBD1; v_call: TRBV5-4; cdr3_length: 15; clone_size: once; cdr3_nt: TGTGCCAGCAGCCCGATTGGGACAGGGCACGAGACCCAGTACTTC; cdr3_aa: CASSPIGTGHETQYF
j_call: TRBJ1-4; d_call: NA; v_call: TRBV4-1; cdr3_length: 14; clone_size: NA; cdr3_nt: TGCGCCAGCAGCCTGAACGCAGGTCGAGAAAAACTGTTTTTT; cdr3_aa: CASSLNAGREKLFF
j_call: TRBJ1-1; d_call: TRBD1; v_call: TRBV11-2; cdr3_length: 16; clone_size: NA; cdr3_nt: TGTGCCAGCAGCTTATCCTACAGGGGTTCGGACACTGAAGCTTTCTTT; cdr3_aa: CASSLSYRGSDTEAFF
j_call: TRBJ1-5; d_call: TRBD1; v_call: TRBV4-1; cdr3_length: 18; clone_size: NA; cdr3_nt: TGCGCCAGCAGCCAAGGTGGGGGAAGGGGGCTCCGGAATCAGCCCCAGCATTTT; cdr3_aa: CASSQGGGRGLRNQPQHF
j_call: TRBJ1-3; d_call: NA; v_call: TRBV5-5; cdr3_length: 15; clone_size: few; cdr3_nt: TGTGCCAGCAGCGGGCATGGGACTCGGGGAAACACCATATATTTT; cdr3_aa: CASSGHGTRGNTIYF
j_call: TRBJ1-2; d_call: NA; v_call: TRBV4-1; cdr3_length: 16; clone_size: NA; cdr3_nt: TGCGCCAGCAGCCAAGGGACAGCCAGAAATCACTATGGCTACACCTTC; cdr3_aa: CASSQGTARNHYGYTF
j_call: TRBJ2-1; d_call: NA; v_call: TRBV9; cdr3_length: 14; clone_size: NA; cdr3_nt: TGTGCCAGCAGCGTAGATGACAACTACAATGAGCAGTTCTTC; cdr3_aa: CASSVDDNYNEQFF
j_call: TRBJ1-5; d_call: TRBD1; v_call: TRBV19; cdr3_length: 17; clone_size: NA; cdr3_nt: TGTGCCAGTAGTGCCAGTTCCGGGACAGGGGGCGATCAGCCCCAGCATTTT; cdr3_aa: CASSASSGTGGDQPQHF
j_call: TRBJ1-6; d_call: TRBD1; v_call: TRBV19; cdr3_length: 13; clone_size: NA; cdr3_nt: TGTGCCAGTAAGGGACAGGGATTTTCACCCCTCCACTTT; cdr3_aa: CASKGQGFSPLHF
j_call: TRBJ2-7; d_call: TRBD1; v_call: TRBV7-3; cdr3_length: 13; clone_size: few; cdr3_nt: TGTGCCAGCAGTCCGACAGGGGGCCGCGAGCAGTACTTC; cdr3_aa: CASSPTGGREQYF
j_call: TRBJ2-7; d_call: TRBD1; v_call: TRBV29-1; cdr3_length: 15; clone_size: NA; cdr3_nt: TGCAGCGTTGAGAAAGGTCTCGTGCACAGGGGGGAGCAGTACTTC; cdr3_aa: CSVEKGLVHRGEQYF
j_call: TRBJ1-2; d_call: NA; v_call: TRBV2; cdr3_length: 12; clone_size: NA; cdr3_nt: TGTGCCAGCAGTGAAGGGGGGGACGGCTACACCTTC; cdr3_aa: CASSEGGDGYTF
j_call: TRBJ1-2; d_call: TRBD1; v_call: TRBV11-3; cdr3_length: 15; clone_size: few; cdr3_nt: TGTGCCAGCAGCTCCCCCAGGGGGCCATACTATGGCTACACCTTC; cdr3_aa: CASSSPRGPYYGYTF
j_call: TRBJ1-2; d_call: NA; v_call: TRBV9; cdr3_length: 15; clone_size: NA; cdr3_nt: TGTGCCAGCAGCGCCCACCGGGTGATCAACTATGGCTACACCTTC; cdr3_aa: CASSAHRVINYGYTF
j_call: TRBJ1-4; d_call: TRBD1; v_call: TRBV13; cdr3_length: 16; clone_size: NA; cdr3_nt: TGTGCCAGCAGCCAGACAGGGACAGGGACTAATGAAAAACTGTTTTTT; cdr3_aa: CASSQTGTGTNEKLFF
j_call: TRBJ2-3; d_call: NA; v_call: TRBV11-3; cdr3_length: 14; clone_size: NA; cdr3_nt: TGTGCCAGCAGCCCCGGCCAGGCCACAGATACGCAGTATTTT; cdr3_aa: CASSPGQATDTQYF
j_call: TRBJ2-1; d_call: NA; v_call: TRBV10-3; cdr3_length: 11; clone_size: NA; cdr3_nt: TGTGCCATCAGTGTGGGGGGTGAGCAGTTCTTC; cdr3_aa: CAISVGGEQFF
j_call: TRBJ2-1; d_call: TRBD2; v_call: TRBV7-3; cdr3_length: 16; clone_size: NA; cdr3_nt: TGTGCCAGCAGCTTACTCCCGGGAGGATCATACAATGAGCAGTTCTTC; cdr3_aa: CASSLLPGGSYNEQFF
j_call: TRBJ1-5; d_call: NA; v_call: TRBV30; cdr3_length: 17; clone_size: NA; cdr3_nt: TGTGCCTGGAGTCCGCGACAGGATCCCAGCTGGTATGAGCCCCAGCATTTT; cdr3_aa: CAWSPRQDPSWYEPQHF
j_call: TRBJ1-1; d_call: TRBD1; v_call: TRBV6-1; cdr3_length: 14; clone_size: NA; cdr3_nt: TGTGCCAGCACCACGGACAGGGGTGGTGGTGGAGCTTTCTTT; cdr3_aa: CASTTDRGGGGAFF
j_call: TRBJ1-1; d_call: NA; v_call: TRBV7-8; cdr3_length: 19; clone_size: NA; cdr3_nt: TGTGCCAGCAGCCCACACCGCGCAACCGGGACACCTTTTAACACTGAAGCTTTCTTT; cdr3_aa: CASSPHRATGTPFNTEAFF
j_call: TRBJ2-2; d_call: TRBD1; v_call: TRBV15; cdr3_length: 15; clone_size: NA; cdr3_nt: TGTGCCACCAGACCCATGGACAGGGGAACCGGGGAGCTGTTTTTT; cdr3_aa: CATRPMDRGTGELFF
j_call: TRBJ1-4; d_call: NA; v_call: TRBV30; cdr3_length: 14; clone_size: NA; cdr3_nt: TGTGCCTGGAGTTGGGGCAGGGATGATGAAAAACTGTTTTTT; cdr3_aa: CAWSWGRDDEKLFF
j_call: TRBJ1-1; d_call: TRBD1; v_call: TRBV5-4; cdr3_length: 14; clone_size: NA; cdr3_nt: TGTGCCAGCAGCGCTGTTGGACAGGGGGGGCGTGCTTTCTTT; cdr3_aa: CASSAVGQGGRAFF